A selection of T cell receptor beta chains follows, all from one sample in a study of CD8 T cells in Susac syndrome. TCRdb recomputed calls from the immunoSEQ multiplex PCR reads with MiXCR, one row per CDR3 protein. Here the sample spans 150,000 to 180,000 distinct CDR3 sequences, approximately 95% being singletons. The sample consisted of CD4+ T cells from PBMCs. The receptors here all came from a human donor with Susac syndrome. The CDR3 runs from the conserved cysteine through the conserved F or W. D genes are given only for firm matches. Only part of the rows carry a size: once, few, many, or a class if the clone is expanded.

v_call	j_call	clone_size	d_call	cdr3_aa	cdr3_nt
TRBV5-4	TRBJ2-3	-	TRBD2	CASSLGLAGGGMQYF	TGTGCCAGCAGCTTGGGACTAGCGGGGGGCGGGATGCAGTATTTT
TRBV12-3/TRBV12-4	TRBJ2-1	-	-	CASRGPFEQFF	TGTGCCAGCAGGGGACCCTTTGAGCAGTTCTTC
TRBV29-1	TRBJ1-2	-	-	CSVEKGGGDGYTF	TGCAGCGTTGAGAAGGGTGGGGGCGATGGCTACACCTTC
TRBV5-4	TRBJ2-3	-	TRBD2	CASSTTERGDPRQYF	TGTGCCAGCAGCACGACTGAGCGGGGGGACCCAAGGCAGTATTTT
TRBV6-5	TRBJ2-5	-	TRBD1	CASSYHSGQGAGETQYF	TGTGCCAGCAGTTACCACTCGGGACAGGGGGCAGGAGAGACCCAGTACTTC
TRBV19	TRBJ2-7	-	-	CASSAWAAGRPYEQYF	TGTGCCAGTAGTGCATGGGCGGCAGGTCGCCCCTACGAGCAGTACTTC
TRBV12-3/TRBV12-4	TRBJ1-5	-	-	CASSLIPRGVGQPQHF	TGTGCCAGCAGCCTCATACCCCGCGGGGTTGGCCAGCCCCAGCATTTT
TRBV6-5	TRBJ2-3	-	-	CASSHLKGTDTQYF	TGTGCCAGCAGCCATCTGAAGGGCACAGATACGCAGTATTTT
TRBV12-3/TRBV12-4	TRBJ1-2	few	TRBD1	CASSLGTGGGYTF	TGTGCCAGCAGCCTTGGGACAGGGGGTGGCTACACCTTC
TRBV7-9	TRBJ2-1	-	-	CASSLVGGDEQFF	TGTGCCAGCAGCTTAGTAGGGGGAGATGAGCAGTTCTTC
TRBV14	TRBJ2-7	-	-	CASSQAGSTRFREQYF	TGTGCCAGCAGCCAAGCCGGGTCGACACGGTTCAGGGAGCAGTACTTC
TRBV10-3	TRBJ2-3	-	-	CAISERADQYF	TGTGCCATCAGTGAAAGGGCAGACCAGTATTTT
TRBV18	TRBJ1-2	-	-	CASSPQGVLTPVGYTF	TGTGCCAGCTCACCCCAAGGGGTACTCACCCCGGTTGGCTACACCTTC
TRBV3-1	TRBJ2-1	-	-	CASSHNWFNEQFF	TGTGCCAGCAGCCATAATTGGTTCAATGAGCAGTTCTTC